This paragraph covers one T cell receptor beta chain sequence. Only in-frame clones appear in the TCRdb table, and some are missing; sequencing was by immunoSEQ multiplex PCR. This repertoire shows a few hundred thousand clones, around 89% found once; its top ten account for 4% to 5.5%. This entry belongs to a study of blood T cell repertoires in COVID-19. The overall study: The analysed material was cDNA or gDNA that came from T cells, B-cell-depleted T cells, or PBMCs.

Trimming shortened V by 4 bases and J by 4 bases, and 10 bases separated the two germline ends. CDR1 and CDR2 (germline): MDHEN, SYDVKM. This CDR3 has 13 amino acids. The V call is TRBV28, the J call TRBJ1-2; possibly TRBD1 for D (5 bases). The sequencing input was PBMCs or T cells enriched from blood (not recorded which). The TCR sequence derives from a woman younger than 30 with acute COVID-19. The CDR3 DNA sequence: TGTGCCAGCAGTTCCCAGACAGCCTATGGCTACACCTTC. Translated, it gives CASSSQTAYGYTF.